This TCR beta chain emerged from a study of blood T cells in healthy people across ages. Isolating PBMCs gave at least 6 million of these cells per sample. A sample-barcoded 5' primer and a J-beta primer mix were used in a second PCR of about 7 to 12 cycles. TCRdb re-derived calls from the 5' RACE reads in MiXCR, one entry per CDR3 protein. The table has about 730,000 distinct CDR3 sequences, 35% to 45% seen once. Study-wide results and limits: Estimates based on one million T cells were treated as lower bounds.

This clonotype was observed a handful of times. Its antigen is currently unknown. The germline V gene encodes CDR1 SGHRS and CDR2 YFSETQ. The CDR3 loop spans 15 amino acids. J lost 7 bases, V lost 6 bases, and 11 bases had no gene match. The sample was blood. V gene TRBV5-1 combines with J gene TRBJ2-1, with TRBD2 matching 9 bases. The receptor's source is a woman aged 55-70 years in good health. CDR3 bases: TGCGCCAGCACCGGCGAAGTTAGCGGGAGTAATGAGCAGTTCTTC. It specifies CASTGEVSGSNEQFF.